The 10 T cell receptor beta chains below were found in one sample sequenced in a study of T-cell memory formation after mild COVID-19. TCRdb analysed the 5' RACE reads with MiXCR anew, one entry per CDR3 protein. The sample records tens of thousands of distinct CDR3 sequences, over 9.5% being singletons. Input material: PBMCs or a T cell subset sorted from them (not recorded which). The receptors stem from a man aged 18 to 30 who had mild COVID-19 (a few samples of this study predate the infection). Cell type and time point are not known.

The rearrangement uses TRBV11-2 and TRBJ2-7; 10 positions match TRBD1. The V gene's germline CDR1 is SGHAT and CDR2 FQNNGV. V lost 0 bases and J lost 5; bases outside the gene matches: 4. The CDR3 has 15 residues. In DNA form, the CDR3 reads TGTGCCAGCAGCTTAGATTGGACAGGGGGAGACGAGCAGTACTTC. Its protein is CASSLDWTGGDEQYF. The variable domain in full, with the rest retrieved from reference TRBV11-2 and TRBJ2-7, is EAGVAQSPRYKIIEKRQSVAFWCNPISGHATLYWYQQILGQGPKLLIQFQNNGVVDDSQLPKDRFSAERLKGVDSTLKIQPAKLEDSAVYLCASSLDWTGGDEQYFGPGTRLTVT.

This clonotype came up many times. The rearrangement links TRBV27 to TRBJ2-2, with TRBD2 identical over 8 bases. This CDR3 region has 16 residues. The V gene's germline CDR1 is MNHEY and CDR2 SMNVEV (reference sequence). After removal of 2 bases from V and 1 base from J, the junction contained 3 bases not matched to a gene. CDR3 coding DNA: TGTGCCAGCAGTTTAGCGGGGGGCTTGAACACCGGGGAGCTGTTTTTT. This codes for CASSLAGGLNTGELFF.

Many counts were recorded for this clonotype. This chain links TRBV20-1 with TRBJ2-3; D gene ambiguous. The V gene lost 6 bases and the J gene lost 2 bases, with 15 bases spanning the gap. The V gene's germline CDR1 is DFQATT and CDR2 SNEGSKA (reference sequence). This CDR3 has 14 residues. CDR3 bases: TGCAGTGCCCCCTGGGGAACTGCCACAGATACGCAGTATTTT. Its translation is CSAPWGTATDTQYF.

This clonotype was seen many times. J is TRBJ1-6 and V is TRBV5-7; tentatively, D is TRBD1 (5 bases). TRBV5-7 is an open reading frame whose function is uncertain. CDR3 length equals 17 residues. Deletions cut 3 bases from V and 9 bases from J, with 22 bases between. The CDR3 region is CASSSSVLRAGTSPLHF. The CDR3 DNA reads as TGTGCCAGCAGCTCATCTGTTCTAAGGGCAGGGACTTCACCCCTCCACTTT.

This clonotype showed up many times. The rearrangement uses TRBV7-3 and TRBJ2-2; 7 nucleotides agree with TRBD1. Germline-derived CDR1 and CDR2 are SGHTA and FQGTGA. V was clipped by 6 bases and J by 3 bases; unmatched bases: 10. This CDR3 is built from 16 residues. The CDR3 DNA follows: TGTGCCAGCAGTCACCGACAGGGACCAGACACCGGGGAGCTGTTTTTT. Its translation is CASSHRQGPDTGELFF.

The chain joins TRBV27 to TRBJ2-3; D remains unclear. Germline V gene sequence: CDR1 MNHEY, CDR2 SMNVEV (reference sequence). CDR3 length: 11 residues. The ends were cut back, 2 bases at V and 6 bases at J, with 3 bases in the middle. The CDR3 sequence: CASSLADTQYF. CDR3 in DNA: TGTGCCAGCAGTTTAGCGGATACGCAGTATTTT.

The genes are TRBV24-1 and TRBJ1-2, with D possibly TRBD1 on 5 matching bases. The V gene's germline CDR1 is KGHDR and CDR2 SFDVKD. Deletions cut 5 bases from V and 4 bases from J, with 10 bases between. The CDR3 totals 13 residues. Here the CDR3 DNA reads TGTGCCACCAGTGCTGGGGGAAGCTATGGCTACACCTTC. Its protein product is CATSAGGSYGYTF.

At least ten counts were recorded for this clonotype. V usage is TRBV24-1 and J usage is TRBJ1-1; no clear D gene. This CDR3 comprises 13 residues. V dropped 4 bases and J dropped 1 base, with 6 bases sitting between them. Germline V CDR1 and CDR2: KGHDR, SFDVKD. The CDR3 reads CATSEHRNTEAFF. The CDR3 DNA reads TGTGCCACCAGTGAACACAGGAACACTGAAGCTTTCTTT.

The rearrangement joins TRBV6-2 or TRBV6-3 to TRBJ2-2; weak D call: TRBD1 (5 bases). The V gene's germline CDR1 is MNHEY and CDR2 SVGEGT. This CDR3 region has 14 residues. Trimming left V 8 bases short and J 5 bases short, with 15 bases between. CDR3 amino acids: CASRQSLITGELFF. CDR3 DNA: TGTGCCAGCCGACAGAGTTTAATTACCGGGGAGCTGTTTTTT.

This clonotype was counted many times. The chain links TRBV7-9 to TRBJ2-5, with 10 bases aligning to TRBD2. Trimming took 7 bases from V and 5 from J; bases not matched to a gene: 13. This CDR3 comprises 16 residues. Germline V CDR1 and CDR2: SEHNR, FQNEAQ (reference sequence). The CDR3 reads CASMAGERGGRETQYF. The CDR3 coding sequence is TGTGCCAGCATGGCGGGCGAGCGGGGGGGCCGGGAGACCCAGTACTTC.